This T cell receptor (beta chain) appears in the sequencing data of a study of persistence of HIV-infected CD4 T cells. Overall study context: Blood samples, up to 180 mL, came from multiple time points, except two leukapheresis donors sampled once.

The immunoSEQ assay was version 4, run in survey mode. The table came from immunoSEQ multiplex PCR; TCRdb's copy has only in-frame clones and leaves some out. The sample consists of 40,000 to 55,000 clones, about 80% of them appearing once. For this clone: Its target is unknown.

Germline V lookup: CDR1 SGHTS, CDR2 YDEGEE. The CDR3 is made up of 14 amino acids. V was pared by 4 bases and J by 4 bases, with 12 bases between. The study, taken as a whole, reports: CMV- and Gag-responding cells had lower TCRbeta richness than CD3/CD28-responding cells. Within sorted populations, more oligoclonal TCRs accompanied more oligoclonal proviruses.

Lysates of CMV-infected fibroblasts at approximately 9.4 ug/mL stimulated these cells. Sorted nonresponding memory CD4+ T cells were CD40L-negative, CD69-negative, CD45RO-high. Donors had undetectable plasma HIV-1 RNA, under 50 copies/mL, for 4+ years. V is TRBV5-8 and J is TRBJ1-5; D unclear. The specimen was CD4+ T cells sorted from PBMCs after roughly 18-hour stimulation, collected from a patient who received antiretroviral therapy. The source is an adult man with HIV who was CMV-seropositive. This CDR3 reads CASSPRSENQPQHF. The CDR3 coding sequence is TGTGCCAGCAGCCCTCGGTCGGAGAATCAGCCCCAGCATTTT.